The source of this T cell receptor beta chain is a study of T cell repertoires in cytomegalovirus infection. Study-wide background: Public signatures in TCR beta pointed to CMV infection and matching HLA type.

Study-level points and caveats: Adding up the frequency of public TCR beta families identified people who carried CMV plus the relevant HLA. Clonotype analysis showed dominance of the ex vivo response by HLA-C-restricted CMV-specific TCR beta clonotypes.

This clonotype was counted only a few times. The antigen remains unidentified. Via MiXCR, TCRdb re-called the reads, giving one row per CDR3 protein. In the table there are roughly 180,000 distinct CDR3 sequences, about a sixth of which are singletons. The CDR3 consists of 11 residues. The germline gives CDR1 MNHEY, CDR2 SVGEGT. The V end was cut by 2 bases, the J end by 7 bases, with 6 bases between. The V gene is TRBV6-2 or TRBV6-3, the J gene TRBJ2-7; D is ambiguous. This TCR derives from a human donor in good health (CMV status not recorded). Some clones in this sample may be carry-over from other donors' samples. The sequencing sample was made of CD8+ T cells from PBMCs. CDR3 sequence reads: CASSYGREQYF. CDR3 DNA: TGTGCCAGCAGTTACGGCCGAGAGCAGTACTTC.